A single sample gave rise to the 21 T cell receptor beta chains below, sequenced in a study of T cell changes during pregnancy in multiple sclerosis. The table came from immunoSEQ multiplex PCR; TCRdb's copy has only in-frame clones and leaves some out. The data show about 52,000 clones, 80% to 95% seen once. Here the sequenced sample was CD4+ T cells from peripheral blood mononuclear cells, taken after pregnancy. The receptors were gathered from a female donor in good health, enrolled as a control in a pregnancy study.

This clone was seen once. The chain is built from TRBV6-5 and TRBJ1-5; a weak D match, TRBD1 (5 bases). From germline, CDR1 is MNHEY and CDR2 SVGAGI. This CDR3 comprises 14 residues. V lost 10 bases, J lost 1 base, and 14 bases lay in between. Written as DNA, the CDR3 is TGTGCCACCGGGGCGCGGGGAAGCAATCAGCCCCAGCATTTT. This encodes CATGARGSNQPQHF.

The chain recombines TRBV6-5 with TRBJ1-1; D is possibly TRBD1 (5 bases). The germline V and J ends were trimmed by 2 bases and 4 bases, with 14 bases remaining between them. CDR1 is MNHEY, CDR2 SVGAGI, per germline. This CDR3 contains 15 residues. The CDR3 nucleotides read TGTGCCAGCAGTTACGAAGGGGCGACGTCCACTGAAGCTTTCTTT. It encodes CASSYEGATSTEAFF.

The chain joins TRBV28 to TRBJ1-4; 8 nucleotides match TRBD1. Germline V gene data show CDR1 as MDHEN and CDR2 as SYDVKM. This CDR3 is built from 16 residues. V trimming: 4 bases; J trimming: 7 bases; junction bases outside the gene matches: 11. CDR3 loop: CASSSPAGGNFEKLFF. The CDR3 coding sequence is TGTGCCAGCAGTTCACCGGCAGGGGGCAATTTTGAAAAACTGTTTTTT. Supplemented by reference TRBV28 and TRBJ1-4, the full variable domain reads DVKVTQSSRYLVKRTGEKVFLECVQDMDHENMFWYRQDPGLGLRLIYFSYDVKMKEKGDIPEGYSVSREKKERFSLILESASTNQTSMYLCASSSPAGGNFEKLFFGSGTQLSVL.

J is TRBJ2-5 and V is TRBV5-1; possible D gene TRBD1, 6 bases. Germline CDR1 and CDR2: SGHRS and YFSETQ. This CDR3 region has 17 residues. The ends were cut back, 4 bases at V and 5 bases at J, with 24 bases in the middle. The CDR3 reads CASSLDRSGFPGETQYF. In DNA form, the CDR3 reads TGCGCCAGCAGCCTCGACAGGTCAGGGTTCCCAGGGGAGACCCAGTACTTC.

This chain joins TRBV6-6 and TRBJ2-2; 8 bases agree with TRBD2. J lost 3 bases, V lost 5 bases, and 5 bases had no gene match. Germline CDR1 and CDR2: MNHNY and SVGAGI (reference sequence). The CDR3 consists of 15 residues. CDR3 in amino acids: CASSTGGAHTGELFF. The CDR3 DNA reads TGTGCCAGCAGTACCGGGGGGGCACACACCGGGGAGCTGTTTTTT.

The chain links TRBV5-1 to TRBJ2-1, with D uncertain. Trimming took 4 bases from V and 0 from J, leaving 8 bases between them. The germline CDR1 and CDR2 sequences are SGHRS and YFSETQ. The CDR3 runs to 14 residues. The CDR3 coding sequence is TGCGCCAGCAGCGAAACAGACTCCTACAATGAGCAGTTCTTC. It yields the protein CASSETDSYNEQFF.

The chain is built from TRBV9 and TRBJ2-3; possibly TRBD1 for D (5 bases). V was pared by 0 bases and J by 0 bases, with 8 bases between. CDR3 length: 15 amino acids. Germline assignment: CDR1 SGDLS and CDR2 YYNGEE. The CDR3 region has the DNA TGTGCCAGCAGCGTAGAGCAGGGAAGCACAGATACGCAGTATTTT. This gives the protein CASSVEQGSTDTQYF.

On this clone itself: A read error may account for a junction end that differs from germline. The rearrangement uses TRBV7-7 and TRBJ2-2, with D perhaps matching TRBD2 (5 bases). CDR1 SSHAT and CDR2 FNYEAQ come from the germline V gene (reference sequence). This CDR3 region has 15 residues. DNA of the CDR3: TGTGCTAGCAGCTTAGGCCGCGGGCAGGCCGGGGAGCTGTTTTTT. As protein: CASSLGRGQAGELFF.

This chain connects TRBV2 to TRBJ1-3, with 8 bases that match TRBD1. Trimming removed 3 bases from V and 5 bases from J; junction bases left unmatched: 6. This CDR3 spans 15 amino acids. Germline CDR1 and CDR2: SNHLY and FYNNEI. The CDR3 nucleotides read TGTGCCAGCAGTGATAGGACAGGGAGTAGAAACACCATATATTTT. This gives the protein CASSDRTGSRNTIYF.

This clone has just a few counts. CDR3 in DNA: TGTGCCAGCAGACTCGACAGTTGGAACACTGAAGCTTTCTTT. Translating it yields CASRLDSWNTEAFF. The V call is TRBV6-4, the J call TRBJ1-1; D possibly corresponds to TRBD1 (5 bases). The CDR3 spans 14 residues. V lost 6 bases and J 1 base, leaving 12 bases between the germline ends. Germline CDR1 reads MRHNA; CDR2 reads SNTAGT.

This rearrangement joins TRBV29-1 to TRBJ1-2, with a weak D call TRBD1 (5 bases). Trimming stripped 6 bases from V and 3 bases from J, with 17 bases between. The CDR3 contains 14 residues. In germline, CDR1 is SQVTM, CDR2 ANQGSEA. CDR3 DNA: TGCAGCGTGGGAGGGACTCCGGGGGACTATGGCTACACCTTC. It specifies CSVGGTPGDYGYTF.

The chain couples TRBV19 to TRBJ1-3; possibly TRBD1 for D (5 bases). Germline V CDR1 and CDR2: LNHDA, SQIVND (reference sequence). V dropped 8 bases and J dropped 0 bases, with 14 bases sitting between them. The CDR3 runs 15 residues. CDR3 sequence: CASASGTGSGNTIYF. Here the CDR3 DNA reads TGTGCCAGTGCCTCAGGTACAGGCTCTGGAAACACCATATATTTT.

V and J are TRBV7-9 and TRBJ1-6; TRBD1 is a possible D gene (5 bases). V was clipped by 9 bases and J by 5 bases, with 11 bases between them. Germline V gene sequence: CDR1 SEHNR, CDR2 FQNEAQ (reference sequence). There are 13 residues in the CDR3. The CDR3 region is CASQTVNNSPLHF. CDR3 in DNA: TGTGCCAGTCAGACAGTAAATAATTCACCCCTCCACTTT.

The CDR3 reads CASSTDRNYGYTF. In DNA form, the CDR3 reads TGTGCCAGCAGCACCGACAGGAACTATGGCTACACCTTC. The V call is TRBV5-4, the J call TRBJ1-2; TRBD1 is a possible D gene (6 bases). With 4 bases removed from V and 2 bases from J, the gap between germline ends came to 9 bases. The CDR3 extends over 13 amino acids. Germline V gene sequence: CDR1 SGHNT, CDR2 YYREEE (reference sequence).

CDR3 nucleotide sequence: TGTGCCAGCAGTGTGCCGGGACAGGGGGTCGGAGATACGCAGTATTTT. Translated: CASSVPGQGVGDTQYF. The chain is built from TRBV28 and TRBJ2-3; 11 nucleotides line up with TRBD1. J lost 5 bases, V lost 5 bases, and 9 bases had no gene match. From germline, CDR1 is MDHEN and CDR2 SYDVKM. This CDR3 spans 16 amino acids.

This sequence joins TRBV4-1 and TRBJ2-2; TRBD1 might be the D (6 bases). The germline V and J ends were trimmed by 2 bases and 5 bases, with 24 bases remaining between them. The CDR3 totals 19 residues. Germline CDR1 and CDR2: MGHRA and YSYEKL. The CDR3 spells CASSQRGGQRLLITGELFF. CDR3 coding DNA: TGCGCCAGCAGCCAACGAGGGGGACAAAGGCTTCTGATAACCGGGGAGCTGTTTTTT.

The V call is TRBV5-8, the J call TRBJ1-5; 7 bases fit TRBD1. The CDR3 length is 16 residues. The V segment lost 4 bases and the J segment 11 bases; nucleotides outside the gene matches: 18. Germline V gene data show CDR1 as SGHTS and CDR2 as YDEGEE. The CDR3, as DNA: TGTGCCAGCAGCCGGGGAACAGGGGTGACCAAGAAATCCCAGCATTTT. Its protein is CASSRGTGVTKKSQHF. Using reference TRBV5-8 and TRBJ1-5 for the parts outside the CDR3, the full variable domain is EAGVTQSPTHLIKTRGQQATLRCSPISGHTSVYWYQQALGLGLQFLLWYDEGEERNRGNFPPRFSGRQFPNYSSELNVNALELEDSALYLCASSRGTGVTKKSQHFGDGTRLSIL.

J is TRBJ1-3 and V is TRBV5-4; 9 bases match TRBD1. Germline-derived CDR1 and CDR2 are SGHNT and YYREEE (reference sequence). The CDR3 has 15 residues. The trim removed 3 bases at V and 4 bases at J, leaving 5 bases unmatched. Written as DNA, the CDR3 is TGTGCCAGCAGCTGGGGGACAGGGAGAGGAAACACCATATATTTT. It is translated as CASSWGTGRGNTIYF.

The chain carries TRBV2 and TRBJ1-4; 11 bases align to TRBD1. This CDR3 has 15 residues. Unmatched junction bases numbered 12, after V lost 10 bases and J lost 8 bases. Looked up from germline, CDR1 is SNHLY and CDR2 is FYNNEI. The chain's CDR3 is CATSGTGGKGEKLFF. Written as DNA, the CDR3 is TGTGCCACCTCCGGGACAGGGGGAAAGGGGGAAAAACTGTTTTTT.

The CDR3 sequence: CASGSPGQARRTEAFF. The CDR3, as DNA: TGTGCTAGTGGTTCCCCCGGACAGGCCAGGAGGACTGAAGCTTTCTTT. This rearrangement joins TRBV12-5 to TRBJ1-1; 7 nucleotides agree with TRBD1. J lost 5 bases, V lost 4 bases, and 13 bases had no gene match. Germline values: CDR1 LGHNT, CDR2 FRNRAP. This CDR3 is built from 16 residues. Full variable domain (outside the CDR3, taken from reference TRBV12-5 and TRBJ1-1): DARVTQTPRHKVTEMGQEVTMRCQPILGHNTVFWYRQTMMQGLELLAYFRNRAPLDDSGMPKDRFSAEMPDATLATLKIQPSEPRDSAVYFCASGSPGQARRTEAFFGQGTRLTVV.

The chain couples TRBV4-3 to TRBJ2-6; D uncertain. Trimming took off 3 bases at V and 0 bases at J, with 12 bases between the two ends. The CDR3 consists of 17 residues. The V gene's germline CDR1 is LGHNA and CDR2 YSLEER. The CDR3 loop reads CASSHGGTHSGANVLTF. DNA of the CDR3: TGCGCCAGCAGCCACGGCGGAACCCACTCTGGGGCCAACGTCCTGACTTTC.